Given below is one T cell receptor beta chain in context. Its antigen is still unknown. The sample is drawn from a study of radiotherapy plus CTLA-4 blockade in lung cancer. In the study overall: Objective responses emerged in around a sixth of patients, and roughly 30% attained disease control.

Patients in the study, people with chemo-refractory metastatic non-small-cell lung cancer, received focal radiation plus ipilimumab CTLA-4 blockade. Study-wide points: Among blood TCR repertoires after radiotherapy plus ipilimumab, tumor-derived clones expanded.

The CDR3 is made up of 15 amino acids. The germline V gene has CDR1 SGHNT and CDR2 YYREEE (reference sequence). The V and J ends lost 0 bases and 1 base, in that order; junction bases with no gene match: 3. Repertoires were generated with immunoSEQ multiplex PCR, while TCRdb's copy carries only in-frame clones and drops some. This table has about 88,000 clones, about two thirds appearing once. The input for sequencing was peripheral blood, taken from a patient treated with radiotherapy plus ipilimumab. This receptor was identified in a human donor with non-small cell lung cancer that progressed on radiotherapy plus ipilimumab. The J gene is TRBJ1-1, the V gene TRBV5-4; 7 nucleotides match TRBD1. The CDR3 reads CASSLETGRNTEAFF. The CDR3 DNA reads TGTGCCAGCAGCTTGGAGACAGGGCGGAACACTGAAGCTTTCTTT.